The 21 T cell receptor beta chains given below trace back to one sample, sequenced in a study of CD8+ T cells in alopecia areata. RNA extraction and reverse transcription yielded cDNA as sequencing template. TCRdb's copy holds only in-frame clones and misses some; the assay was immunoSEQ multiplex PCR. The table records some 99,000 clones, roughly 42% of them present only once. Sequencing was carried out using CD4+ T cells sorted from blood. These receptors were obtained from a human donor with alopecia areata.

This clone was seen only a few times. This rearrangement joins TRBV7-9 to TRBJ2-7; the D call may be TRBD1 or TRBD2 (6 bases each). In germline, CDR1 is SEHNR, CDR2 FQNEAQ (reference sequence). V lost 5 bases and J lost 6, with 23 bases in between. The CDR3 totals 16 residues. Here the CDR3 reads CASSRTEGTTLSEQYF. The DNA for the CDR3 is TGTGCCAGCAGCAGAACGGAGGGGACAACTCTTTCCGAGCAGTACTTC.

The V gene is TRBV29-1, the J gene TRBJ1-1; TRBD1 is a possible D gene (5 bases). CDR3 length: 13 residues. Trimming shortened V by 7 bases and J by 0 bases, and 12 bases separated the two germline ends. Germline V lookup: CDR1 SQVTM, CDR2 ANQGSEA. This CDR3 reads CSALGVMNTEAFF. The CDR3, as DNA: TGCAGCGCCCTAGGGGTTATGAACACTGAAGCTTTCTTT.

The chain links TRBV7-8 to TRBJ2-3; D gene uncertain. Per the germline V gene, CDR1 is SGHVS and CDR2 is FQNEAQ. V shed 4 bases and J shed 7 bases, with 15 bases lying between them. The CDR3 loop spans 14 amino acids. As DNA, the CDR3 is TGTGCCAGCAGCTCCGGAAGGTTCGACTATACGCAGTATTTT. This gives the protein CASSSGRFDYTQYF.

This sequence joins TRBV2 and TRBJ2-5, with 11 bases identical to TRBD1. With V trimmed by 6 bases and J by 2 bases, 20 bases remained unmatched. This CDR3 comprises 20 residues. The germline V gene has CDR1 SNHLY and CDR2 FYNNEI. The CDR3 DNA sequence: TGTGCCAGCAGCCCTATCCCCGGGACAGGGGGAAAAACCAATCAAGAGACCCAGTACTTC. Protein sequence: CASSPIPGTGGKTNQETQYF.

V gene TRBV29-1 combines with J gene TRBJ2-7; no reliable D call. The CDR3 has 12 amino acids. With 4 bases removed from V and 6 bases from J, the gap between germline ends came to 13 bases. Germline assignment: CDR1 SQVTM and CDR2 ANQGSEA. DNA of the CDR3: TGCAGCGTTGTTAACACCCCGGGCGAGCAGTACTTC. Translating it yields CSVVNTPGEQYF.

As concerns this clone: Other DNA sequences from this sample encode an identical CDR3 as well. The chain joins TRBV5-1 to TRBJ2-1; unclear D gene. Germline CDR1 is SGHRS and CDR2 is YFSETQ. Trimming stripped 0 bases from V and 8 bases from J, with 9 bases between. The CDR3 sequence is 13 residues long. CDR3 sequence reads: CASSLGPWDEQFF. For the CDR3, the DNA is TGCGCCAGCAGCTTGGGGCCCTGGGATGAGCAGTTCTTC.

The chain couples TRBV28 to TRBJ2-1, with D tentatively TRBD1 (6 bases). The CDR3 totals 10 residues. Germline V gene sequence: CDR1 MDHEN, CDR2 SYDVKM. V gave up 6 bases and J gave up 15 bases, with 12 bases separating them. The CDR3 region is CASSRDTPFF. The CDR3 DNA sequence: TGTGCCAGCAGCCGGGACACACCGTTCTTC.

This clone was counted once. The chain combines TRBV2 with TRBJ1-2; D possibly corresponds to TRBD1 (6 bases). CDR1 and CDR2 from the germline V gene are SNHLY and FYNNEI. V lost 6 bases and J 0 bases, leaving 8 bases between the germline ends. CDR3 length equals 13 residues. The chain's CDR3 is CASSRDTNYGYTF. The CDR3 nucleotides read TGTGCCAGCAGCCGGGACACTAACTATGGCTACACCTTC.

This sequence joins TRBV30 and TRBJ1-6, with D possibly being TRBD1 (6 bases). V lost 3 bases and J 1 base, leaving 13 bases between the germline ends. Germline V CDR1 and CDR2: GTSNPN, SVGIG (reference sequence). This CDR3 comprises 16 residues. The CDR3, as DNA: TGTGCCTGGAGAACCCAGGGGATGTCCTATAATTCACCCCTCCACTTT. Amino acids: CAWRTQGMSYNSPLHF.

The V call is TRBV29-1, the J call TRBJ2-7; TRBD2 is a possible D gene (7 bases). This CDR3 is built from 13 residues. The germline CDR1 and CDR2 sequences are SQVTM and ANQGSEA. V lost 5 bases and J lost 3, with 14 bases in between. The CDR3 coding sequence is TGCAGCGTTCAGGCGGGGGCCTTCTACGAGCAGTACTTC. Its translation is CSVQAGAFYEQYF.

The rearrangement uses TRBV14 and TRBJ1-1; D gene ambiguous. Germline V CDR1 and CDR2: SGHDN, FVKESK. The germline V and J ends were trimmed by 1 base and 0 bases, with 9 bases remaining between them. The CDR3 length is 15 residues. CDR3 sequence reads: CASSQGVLMNTEAFF. CDR3 coding DNA: TGTGCCAGCAGCCAAGGGGTGCTCATGAACACTGAAGCTTTCTTT.

This clone was detected only a few times. The V and J genes are TRBV29-1 and TRBJ2-3; D is uncertain. Between the trimmed V and J ends, which lost 3 bases and 3 bases, there was a span of 10 bases. CDR3 length: 13 residues. The germline V gene encodes CDR1 SQVTM and CDR2 ANQGSEA. CDR3 amino acids: CSVEDLGTDTQYF. CDR3 bases: TGCAGCGTTGAGGATCTGGGGACAGATACGCAGTATTTT.

This clone occurred a few times. The V and J genes are TRBV29-1 and TRBJ2-7, with TRBD2 matching over 11 bases. After removal of 7 bases from V and 3 bases from J, the junction contained 5 bases not matched to a gene. The CDR3 is 13 residues long. The V gene's germline CDR1 is SQVTM and CDR2 ANQGSEA. The CDR3 DNA reads as TGCAGCGCAATACTAGCGGGAGTCTACGAGCAGTACTTC. This codes for CSAILAGVYEQYF.

The genes are TRBV27 and TRBJ2-3; 8 bases align to TRBD2. Germline CDR1 MNHEY, CDR2 SMNVEV (reference sequence). This CDR3 comprises 14 residues. The ends lost 6 bases at V and 6 bases at J; junction bases unmatched: 8. The CDR3 region is CASSQGSGSDTQYF. For the CDR3, the DNA is TGTGCCAGCAGCCAAGGGAGCGGGAGTGATACGCAGTATTTT.

The gene calls are TRBV2 and TRBJ2-5; D remains ambiguous. CDR1 is SNHLY and CDR2 is FYNNEI in the germline V gene. V gave up 4 bases and J gave up 4 bases, with 7 bases separating them. This CDR3 is built from 12 residues. The CDR3 nucleotides are TGTGCCAGCAGTGGGCAGGCAGAGACCCAGTACTTC. Protein product: CASSGQAETQYF.

The V and J genes are TRBV30 and TRBJ1-1, with D tentatively TRBD1 (6 bases). The V and J ends lost 6 bases and 5 bases respectively, with 16 bases between them. The CDR3 is 13 amino acids. Germline V gives CDR1 GTSNPN, CDR2 SVGIG (reference sequence). CDR3 protein: CACSEGGRTEAFF. DNA for the CDR3: TGTGCCTGTTCTGAGGGGGGGAGGACTGAAGCTTTCTTT.

This clone has only one observation. The chain's CDR3 is CASSTGPGQRAYEQYF. Here the CDR3 DNA reads TGCGCCAGCAGCACTGGCCCCGGACAGCGAGCCTACGAGCAGTACTTC. V is TRBV5-1 and J is TRBJ2-7, with a tentative D call TRBD1 (6 bases). The CDR3 spans 16 residues. CDR1 is SGHRS, CDR2 YFSETQ, per germline. Between the trimmed V and J ends, which lost 4 bases and 2 bases, there was a span of 19 bases.

The chain combines TRBV28 with TRBJ1-2; TRBD1 is a possible D gene (5 bases). Trimming removed 9 bases from V and 4 bases from J, with 15 bases in between. The CDR3 consists of 13 residues. CDR1 MDHEN and CDR2 SYDVKM come from the germline V gene. The CDR3 is CARGLRIFYGYTF. For the CDR3, the DNA is TGTGCCAGGGGGCTAAGAATCTTCTATGGCTACACCTTC.

The V call is TRBV9, the J call TRBJ2-2; tentatively, D is TRBD1 or TRBD2 (6 bases each). The CDR3 extends over 14 amino acids. Germline V gives CDR1 SGDLS, CDR2 YYNGEE. V lost 5 bases and J 8 bases, leaving 16 bases between the germline ends. The DNA of the CDR3 is TGTGCCAGCAGGCGAGGGGGGCAGCCAGGGGAGCTGTTTTTT. Translation gives CASRRGGQPGELFF.

The genes are TRBV14 and TRBJ2-2, with 7 bases matching TRBD1. Trimming removed 2 bases from V and 1 base from J; junction bases left unmatched: 4. Per the germline V gene, CDR1 is SGHDN and CDR2 is FVKESK. The CDR3 extends over 16 amino acids. CDR3 DNA sequence: TGTGCCAGCAGCCAAATCGGGACAGAGAACACCGGGGAGCTGTTTTTT. This gives the protein CASSQIGTENTGELFF.

This clone was seen more than once but under ten times. The V gene is TRBV2, the J gene TRBJ2-5, with 10 bases that match TRBD2. V gave up 7 bases and J gave up 1 base; unmatched junction bases: 6. The CDR3 extends over 15 amino acids. Germline assignment: CDR1 SNHLY and CDR2 FYNNEI. Here the CDR3 reads CASKRTSGIQETQYF. Written as DNA, the CDR3 is TGTGCCAGCAAACGGACTAGCGGAATCCAAGAGACCCAGTACTTC. Using reference TRBV2 and TRBJ2-5 for the parts outside the CDR3, the full variable domain is EPEVTQTPSHQVTQMGQEVILRCVPISNHLYFYWYRQILGQKVEFLVSFYNNEISEKSEIFDDQFSVERPDGSNFTLKIRSTKLEDSAMYFCASKRTSGIQETQYFGPGTRLLVL.